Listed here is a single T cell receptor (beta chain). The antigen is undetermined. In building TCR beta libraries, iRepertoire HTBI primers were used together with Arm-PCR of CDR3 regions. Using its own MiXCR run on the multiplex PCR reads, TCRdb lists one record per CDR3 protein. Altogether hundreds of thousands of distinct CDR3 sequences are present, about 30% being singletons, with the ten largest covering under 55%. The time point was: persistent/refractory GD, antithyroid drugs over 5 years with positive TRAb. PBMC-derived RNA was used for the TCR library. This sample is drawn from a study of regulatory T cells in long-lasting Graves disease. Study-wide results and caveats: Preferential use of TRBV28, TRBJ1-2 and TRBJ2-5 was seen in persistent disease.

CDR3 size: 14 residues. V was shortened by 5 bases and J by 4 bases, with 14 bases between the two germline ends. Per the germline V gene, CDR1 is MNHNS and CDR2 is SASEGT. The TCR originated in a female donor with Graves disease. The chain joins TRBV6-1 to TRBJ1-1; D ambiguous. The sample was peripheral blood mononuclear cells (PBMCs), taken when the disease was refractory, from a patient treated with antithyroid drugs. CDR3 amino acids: CASSPRVLATEAFF. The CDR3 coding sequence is TGTGCCAGCAGTCCCCGGGTCCTAGCCACTGAAGCTTTCTTT.